These 28 T cell receptor beta chains share one sample of origin, sequenced in a study of PD-L1 blockade in urothelial cancer. Assay: immunoSEQ multiplex PCR; the TCRdb copy retains only in-frame clones and omits some. The profile covers under 50,000 clones, with 90% appearing a single time and approximately 8% taken by the ten largest. The sequences come from PBMCs, collected around atezolizumab (anti-PD-L1) treatment. The receptor set was obtained from a man between 65 and 85 years old with urothelial cancer.

CDR3 region: CASSFFPTGTSSYNEQFF. In DNA, the CDR3 is TGTGCCAGCAGTTTTTTCCCGACAGGGACGAGCTCCTACAATGAGCAGTTCTTC. This sequence joins TRBV28 and TRBJ2-1; 7 nucleotides line up with TRBD1. The V and J ends lost 3 bases and 0 bases, in that order; junction bases with no gene match: 11. Germline values: CDR1 MDHEN, CDR2 SYDVKM. The CDR3 contains 18 residues.

The genes are TRBV9 and TRBJ2-1, with a tentative D call TRBD2 (5 bases). V shed 0 bases and J shed 5 bases, with 12 bases lying between them. Germline V lookup: CDR1 SGDLS, CDR2 YYNGEE. The CDR3 sequence is 15 residues long. The CDR3: CASSVGVSANNEQFF. CDR3 sequence (DNA): TGTGCCAGCAGCGTAGGAGTTAGCGCCAACAATGAGCAGTTCTTC.

The genes are TRBV4-2 and TRBJ2-3; the match to TRBD2 covers 10 bases. The V and J ends lost 0 bases and 5 bases, in that order; junction bases with no gene match: 8. The length of the CDR3 is 17 residues. Germline lookup yields CDR1 LGHNA and CDR2 YNFKEQ. The DNA of the CDR3 is TGTGCCAGCAGCCAAGAATGGCTAGCGGGAGCGGGAGATACGCAGTATTTT. It codes for CASSQEWLAGAGDTQYF.

The CDR3 region has the DNA TGTGCCAGCAGCTTAGGGGGGGGGTTGGAAGAGACCCAGTACTTC. This gives the protein CASSLGGGLEETQYF. V usage is TRBV11-2 and J usage is TRBJ2-5, with 7 nucleotides matching TRBD2. The CDR3 totals 15 residues. The J segment lost 3 bases and the V segment lost 1 base, leaving 5 bases of the junction unmatched. The germline V gene has CDR1 SGHAT and CDR2 FQNNGV.

The chain joins TRBV9 to TRBJ2-5; the match to TRBD2 covers 7 bases. After removal of 0 bases from V and 3 bases from J, the junction contained 8 bases not matched to a gene. The germline V gene encodes CDR1 SGDLS and CDR2 YYNGEE. The CDR3 covers 16 residues. CDR3 amino acids: CASSVGGTRGEETQYF. Here the CDR3 DNA reads TGTGCCAGCAGCGTAGGGGGGACTCGGGGGGAAGAGACCCAGTACTTC.

The chain employs TRBV9 and TRBJ2-1, with a tentative D call TRBD2 (6 bases). Per the germline V gene, CDR1 is SGDLS and CDR2 is YYNGEE. Trimming cost V 0 bases and J 5 bases, with 12 bases left between them. This CDR3 has 15 residues. The CDR3 nucleotides read TGTGCCAGCAGCGTAGGGGGGGAGCCTCACAATGAGCAGTTCTTC. Translation: CASSVGGEPHNEQFF. Full variable domain (outside the CDR3, taken from reference TRBV9 and TRBJ2-1): DSGVTQTPKHLITATGQRVTLRCSPRSGDLSVYWYQQSLDQGLQFLIQYYNGEERAKGNILERFSAQQFPDLHSELNLSSLELGDSALYFCASSVGGEPHNEQFFGPGTRLTVL.

V is TRBV4-1 and J is TRBJ1-5; D is ambiguous. From germline, CDR1 is MGHRA and CDR2 YSYEKL. CDR3 length: 16 residues. With 2 bases removed from V and 7 bases from J, the gap between germline ends came to 18 bases. The CDR3 DNA follows: TGCGCCAGCAGCCAACCAATTGGAGGTTTGGGGCAGCCCCAGCATTTT. This sequence encodes CASSQPIGGLGQPQHF.

The rearrangement uses TRBV7-2 and TRBJ2-1; 8 nucleotides match TRBD2. Germline V gene data show CDR1 as SGHTA and CDR2 as FQGNSA. CDR3 length: 15 residues. V lost 5 bases, J lost 7 bases, and 10 bases stayed unmatched. The CDR3 DNA sequence: TGTGCCAGCAGCCCCGAGGGACTAGTAAGGAATGAGCAGTTCTTC. It yields the protein CASSPEGLVRNEQFF.

The rearrangement links TRBV7-6 to TRBJ1-1, with TRBD1 identical over 7 bases. The CDR3 extends over 13 amino acids. The V gene end was trimmed by 8 bases and the J gene end by 3 bases; junction bases not matched to a gene: 6. Germline V gene sequence: CDR1 SGHVS, CDR2 FNYEAQ. CDR3 nucleotides: TGTGCCAGCGGTCGACAGGGCCACACTGAAGCTTTCTTT. It specifies CASGRQGHTEAFF.

The J gene is TRBJ1-1, the V gene TRBV27; 7 bases line up with TRBD1. The germline CDR1 and CDR2 sequences are MNHEY and SMNVEV (reference sequence). CDR3 length: 15 residues. J lost 2 bases, V lost 5 bases, and 8 bases had no gene match. This chain's CDR3 is CASSADRVRNTEAFF. The CDR3 DNA sequence: TGTGCCAGCAGTGCCGACAGGGTGCGAAACACTGAAGCTTTCTTT.

This clone was found a few times. The rearrangement links TRBV7-6 to TRBJ2-3; D unclear. CDR1 is SGHVS and CDR2 is FNYEAQ in the germline V gene. This CDR3 is 12 amino acids long. V was cut by 4 bases and J by 4 bases, with 6 bases left in between. In DNA form, the CDR3 reads TGTGCCAGCAGCTCGAAGCCAGATACGCAGTATTTT. It translates to CASSSKPDTQYF. Complete variable domain (other parts from reference TRBV7-6 and TRBJ2-3): GAGVSQSPRYKVTKRGQDVALRCDPISGHVSLYWYRQALGQGPEFLTYFNYEAQQDKSGLPNDRFSAERPEGSISTLTIQRTEQRDSAMYRCASSSKPDTQYFGPGTRLTVL.

The rearrangement uses TRBV6-1 and TRBJ2-7; TRBD2 might be the D (5 bases). V gave up 2 bases and J gave up 4 bases, with 15 bases separating them. The CDR3 length is 15 residues. Germline V gene data show CDR1 as MNHNS and CDR2 as SASEGT. CDR3 amino acids: CASSESRGKRYEQYF. The CDR3 DNA sequence: TGTGCCAGCAGTGAAAGTAGAGGGAAACGTTACGAGCAGTACTTC.

The CDR3 region has the DNA TGTGCCAGCAGCGCGGGACAGCAGGGGTACTACGAGCAGTACTTC. The encoded protein is CASSAGQQGYYEQYF. This chain connects TRBV2 to TRBJ2-7; the D gene is possibly TRBD1 (7 bases). Germline assignment: CDR1 SNHLY and CDR2 FYNNEI. The CDR3 covers 15 residues. V was trimmed by 6 bases and J by 3 bases, leaving 18 bases between them.

This chain links TRBV27 with TRBJ1-2; no firm D call. The V end was cut by 0 bases, the J end by 8 bases, with 19 bases between. CDR3 length: 16 amino acids. CDR1 and CDR2 (germline): MNHEY, SMNVEV (reference sequence). The CDR3 sequence is CASSLSEAVRGAGYTF. Written as DNA, the CDR3 is TGTGCCAGCAGTTTATCGGAGGCAGTCCGAGGCGCGGGCTACACCTTC.

The chain employs TRBV6-1 and TRBJ2-7, with 9 bases that match TRBD1. Germline loops: CDR1 MNHNS, CDR2 SASEGT. CDR3 length: 15 residues. The J segment lost 6 bases and the V segment lost 2 bases, leaving 8 bases of the junction unmatched. The CDR3 DNA is TGTGCCAGCAGTGAAAGGAGGGACAGGGCACTCGAGCAGTACTTC. Protein product: CASSERRDRALEQYF.

The V and J genes are TRBV2 and TRBJ2-7; 8 bases line up with TRBD1. The CDR3 has 14 residues. The ends lost 8 bases at V and 7 bases at J; junction bases unmatched: 13. Looked up from germline, CDR1 is SNHLY and CDR2 is FYNNEI. CDR3 loop: CASRGRQGAGEQYF. CDR3 in DNA: TGTGCCAGCCGTGGGCGGCAGGGGGCGGGGGAGCAGTACTTC. The complete variable domain, with remaining parts taken from reference TRBV2 and TRBJ2-7, reads EPEVTQTPSHQVTQMGQEVILRCVPISNHLYFYWYRQILGQKVEFLVSFYNNEISEKSEIFDDQFSVERPDGSNFTLKIRSTKLEDSAMYFCASRGRQGAGEQYFGPGTRLTVT.

The chain is built from TRBV9 and TRBJ2-1, with TRBD1 matching over 9 bases. Germline CDR1 reads SGDLS; CDR2 reads YYNGEE. The CDR3 extends over 15 amino acids. V lost 0 bases and J lost 7; bases outside the gene matches: 5. The CDR3 region has the DNA TGTGCCAGCAGCGTAGGGGACAGGGTCAAGAATGAGCAGTTCTTC. Translated, it gives CASSVGDRVKNEQFF.

The rearrangement uses TRBV11-2 and TRBJ2-7; 7 bases are a match to TRBD1. The CDR3 has 14 amino acids. V trimming: 1 base; J trimming: 4 bases; junction bases outside the gene matches: 4. Germline-derived CDR1 and CDR2 are SGHAT and FQNNGV. DNA of the CDR3: TGTGCCAGCAGCTTAGGACAGGGCCCTTACGAGCAGTACTTC. Translation: CASSLGQGPYEQYF.

The rearrangement uses TRBV10-3 and TRBJ2-1; TRBD2 matches at 8 bases. CDR1 and CDR2 from the germline V gene are ENHRY and SYGVKD. The CDR3 spans 15 residues. V lost 4 bases to trimming and J lost 7 bases; unmatched junction nucleotides: 9. CDR3 sequence: CAISGLAGSENEQFF. The CDR3 DNA sequence: TGTGCCATCAGTGGGTTAGCGGGATCGGAGAATGAGCAGTTCTTC.

The chain employs TRBV7-9 and TRBJ2-1; 9 bases are a match to TRBD2. CDR3 length: 17 residues. Germline trimming cut 1 base from V and 5 bases from J; bases unmatched to any gene: 9. The germline V gene encodes CDR1 SEHNR and CDR2 FQNEAQ (reference sequence). CDR3 residues: CASSLGVGRGGHNEQFF. In DNA form, the CDR3 reads TGTGCCAGCAGCTTAGGGGTCGGGCGGGGGGGGCACAATGAGCAGTTCTTC. The variable domain in full, with the rest retrieved from reference TRBV7-9 and TRBJ2-1, is DTGVSQNPRHKITKRGQNVTFRCDPISEHNRLYWYRQTLGQGPEFLTYFQNEAQLEKSRLLSDRFSAERPKGSFSTLEIQRTEQGDSAMYLCASSLGVGRGGHNEQFFGPGTRLTVL.

This chain connects TRBV28 to TRBJ1-2, with TRBD1 identical over 10 bases. The J segment lost 2 bases and the V segment lost 5 bases, leaving 8 bases of the junction unmatched. Germline V gene sequence: CDR1 MDHEN, CDR2 SYDVKM. CDR3 length equals 16 residues. For the CDR3, the DNA is TGTGCCAGCAGTGGGAGACAGGGGGCAAGGAACTATGGCTACACCTTC. Translated: CASSGRQGARNYGYTF.

This clone was picked up one time. V and J are TRBV28 and TRBJ1-2, with D tentatively TRBD1 (6 bases). V gave up 9 bases and J gave up 6 bases, with 11 bases separating them. The CDR3 sequence is 11 residues long. Germline V CDR1 and CDR2: MDHEN, SYDVKM. CDR3 nucleotides: TGTGCCAGTCGGACAGTACATGGCTACACCTTC. Its protein product is CASRTVHGYTF.

On this clone itself: At one of its ends the junction is not consistent with the germline gene, which may arise from a read error. This chain connects TRBV28 to TRBJ2-7; 9 bases are a match to TRBD1. The CDR3 sequence is 16 residues long. CDR1 is MDHEN, CDR2 SYDVKM, per germline. The CDR3 sequence: CASRDSGQGFSNEQYF. CDR3 DNA sequence: TGTGCCAGCAGGGACTCGGGACAGGGATTCTCCAACGAGCAGTACTTC.

This clone has only one observation. This chain connects TRBV5-4 to TRBJ2-5; 8 positions agree with TRBD1. The length of the CDR3 is 16 residues. V shed 0 bases, J shed 1 base, and the junction held 5 bases outside the gene matches. Germline V lookup: CDR1 SGHNT, CDR2 YYREEE (reference sequence). CDR3: CASSLGQGTSQETQYF. The CDR3 bases are TGTGCCAGCAGCTTGGGACAGGGGACCTCCCAAGAGACCCAGTACTTC.

V gene TRBV5-1 combines with J gene TRBJ1-1, with a weak D call TRBD1 (6 bases). The length of the CDR3 is 14 residues. V was clipped by 5 bases and J by 5 bases, with 16 bases between them. CDR1 SGHRS and CDR2 YFSETQ come from the germline V gene. The CDR3 DNA is TGCGCCAGCAGGACACAGGGCAGTAATACTGAAGCTTTCTTT. The encoded protein is CASRTQGSNTEAFF.

The chain links TRBV10-3 to TRBJ2-7, with 11 bases fitting TRBD2. Germline CDR1 reads ENHRY; CDR2 reads SYGVKD. The CDR3 totals 14 residues. The V segment lost 6 bases and the J segment 1 base; nucleotides outside the gene matches: 2. DNA of the CDR3: TGTGCCATCAGACGGACTAGCGGGTCCTACGAGCAGTACTTC. This gives the protein CAIRRTSGSYEQYF.

V gene TRBV9 combines with J gene TRBJ2-5; maybe TRBD2 (5 bases). V was shortened by 0 bases and J by 4 bases, with 10 bases between the two germline ends. The CDR3 spans 14 residues. In germline, CDR1 is SGDLS, CDR2 YYNGEE. The CDR3 protein is CASSVAAGGETQYF. CDR3 coding DNA: TGTGCCAGCAGCGTAGCGGCAGGAGGAGAGACCCAGTACTTC.

The chain recombines TRBV27 with TRBJ2-1; no firm D call. Germline-derived CDR1 and CDR2 are MNHEY and SMNVEV (reference sequence). Trimming took off 5 bases at V and 5 bases at J, with 13 bases between the two ends. This CDR3 has 14 residues. The CDR3 nucleotides are TGTGCCAGCAGTCTGGGCCCAAAGCACAATGAGCAGTTCTTC. It codes for CASSLGPKHNEQFF.